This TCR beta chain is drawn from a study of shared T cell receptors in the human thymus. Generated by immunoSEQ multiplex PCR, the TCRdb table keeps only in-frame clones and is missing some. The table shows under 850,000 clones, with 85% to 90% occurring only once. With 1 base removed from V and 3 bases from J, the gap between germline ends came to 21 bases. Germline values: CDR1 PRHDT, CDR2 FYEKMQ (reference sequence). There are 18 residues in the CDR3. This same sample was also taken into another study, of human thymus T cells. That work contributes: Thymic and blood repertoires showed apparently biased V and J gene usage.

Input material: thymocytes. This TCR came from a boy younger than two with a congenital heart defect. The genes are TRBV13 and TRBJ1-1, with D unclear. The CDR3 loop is CASSLVRASSRNHTEAFF. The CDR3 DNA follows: TGTGCCAGCAGCTTAGTGCGGGCGTCAAGTCGGAATCACACTGAAGCTTTCTTT.